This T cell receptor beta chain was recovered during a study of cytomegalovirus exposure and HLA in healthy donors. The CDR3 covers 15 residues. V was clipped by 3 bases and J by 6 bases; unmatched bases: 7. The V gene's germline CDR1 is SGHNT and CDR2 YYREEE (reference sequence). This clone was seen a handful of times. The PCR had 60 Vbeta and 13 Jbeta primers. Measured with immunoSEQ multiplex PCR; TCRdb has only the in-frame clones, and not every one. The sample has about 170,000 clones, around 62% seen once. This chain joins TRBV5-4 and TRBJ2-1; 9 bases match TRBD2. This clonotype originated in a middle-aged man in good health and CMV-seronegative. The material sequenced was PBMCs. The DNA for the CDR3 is TGTGCCAGCAGCTCGCGGGGGGGCCTAGTCAATGAGCAGTTCTTC. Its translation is CASSSRGGLVNEQFF.